This T cell receptor beta chain was recovered during a study of beta chain features in type 1 diabetes. Study-level information: Analysis included around 110,000,000 sorted cells drawn from all samples.

The investigators reverse transcribed all of the isolated RNA, so they sequenced expressed TCRB transcripts. Data came from immunoSEQ multiplex PCR; TCRdb stores just in-frame clones and leaves some out. The sample has 250,000 to 300,000 clones; 24% are singletons. This clone was seen only a few times. What it binds is unknown. CD4+ naive, central memory, regulatory and stem cell-like memory subsets were isolated by sorting on CD45RO/CCR7/CD25/CD127/CD95/CD27. CDR3 length: 14 residues. Trimming cost V 0 bases and J 3 bases, with 9 bases left between them. Germline CDR1 is SGDLS and CDR2 is YYNGEE. Study observations and caveats: The cDNA sequencing approach could over-represent high-TCR-expressing cells. TCRB CDR3s were moderately but significantly shorter in Type 1 diabetes patients in all four CD4+ subsets. Comparison showed that naive, central memory and Treg TCRB repertoires appeared more similar among patients than among healthy donors.

The sample comprised naive CD4+ T cells from blood. The chain combines TRBV9 with TRBJ2-5; D possibly corresponds to TRBD1 (6 bases). The clonotype was recovered from a woman aged 30 to 39 with type 1 diabetes. DNA of the CDR3: TGTGCCAGCAGCGTAGGGACAGACGAAGAGACCCAGTACTTC. Translating gives CASSVGTDEETQYF.